The T cell receptor (beta chain) described here comes from a study of liver allograft versus peripheral blood T cells (dated by TCRdb to 2020 to 2022). Regarding the research as a whole: The study compared T cell receptor repertoires found within transplanted livers against repertoires in the peripheral blood of liver transplant recipients.

Sequenced on an Illumina MiSeq. TCRdb's own reprocessing of the public reads used fastp at Q25 and MiXCR and kept productive beta chains. Entries that share a CDR3 protein sequence are merged under the most common genes and DNA. The sample table shows approximately 13,000 distinct CDR3 sequences, and approximately 22% are seen once. Under 6.5% of the sample belongs to the ten largest clones. General study outcomes and caveats: T cell receptor repertoires inside liver allografts were reported to be different from the repertoires detected in peripheral blood.

A word on this clonotype: Which antigen it targets is not known. Within one base of it there is no much larger clone, and no base qualities were kept.

Including cysteine and phenylalanine, the CDR3 has 17 amino acids. The DNA shown is the 51-base CDR3, in frame from base 1. From the germline V gene (reference sequence), CDR1 is DFQATT and CDR2 is SNEGSKA. Trimming takes 5 bases from V and 0 bases from J, and the germline ends sit 20 bases apart. Recombination linked TRBV20-1 to TRBJ1-5; possibly the D gene is TRBD1, per 6 matching bases. The TCR originated in a human patient who had a liver transplant. Some T cells may derive from the graft donor when a transplant has been performed. CDR3 reads: CSAVNSQGRVSNQPQHF. The DNA reads TGCAGTGCTGTTAATTCACAGGGTAGGGTTAGCAATCAGCCCCAGCATTTT.